Each of the 13 T cell receptor beta chains below was sequenced from the same sample in a study of T cells in Graves' hyperthyroidism and ophthalmopathy. Authors of the study amplified TCR beta CDR3 regions from RNA transcripts. Initially, a first-round RT-PCR of the TCR CDR3 employed the HTBI primer set. TCRdb independently ran MiXCR on the multiplex PCR reads; one entry per CDR3 protein. The repertoire holds 550,000 to 600,000 distinct CDR3 sequences, with 14% as singletons. The sequenced sample was blood. All receptors derive from a woman aged 18-29 years with Graves' ophthalmopathy.

This rearrangement joins TRBV2 to TRBJ2-2; D possibly corresponds to TRBD1 (7 bases). CDR3 size: 15 residues. The V and J ends lost 7 bases and 5 bases respectively, with 17 bases between them. CDR1 SNHLY and CDR2 FYNNEI come from the germline V gene. In DNA, the CDR3 is TGTGCCAGCACCTCGGAGGGGGCGGGTACCGGGGAGCTGTTTTTT. This encodes CASTSEGAGTGELFF.

This clonotype came up many times. CDR3 DNA: TGTGCCAGTAGTGACAGGGCCTCAGGTTACGAGCAGTACTTC. Its translation is CASSDRASGYEQYF. The rearrangement links TRBV19 to TRBJ2-7; 7 bases match TRBD1. This CDR3 comprises 14 residues. V trimming: 5 bases; J trimming: 4 bases; junction bases outside the gene matches: 8. Germline V lookup: CDR1 LNHDA, CDR2 SQIVND (reference sequence).

The table lists this clonotype with many counts. The V call is TRBV7-9, the J call TRBJ1-2, with D unresolved. This CDR3 is built from 14 residues. The V gene lost 1 base and the J gene lost 5 bases, with 11 bases spanning the gap. Per germline, CDR1 SEHNR and CDR2 FQNEAQ (reference sequence). Here the CDR3 DNA reads TGTGCCAGCAGCTTAGGCGGCACGGAATATGGCTACACCTTC. Protein sequence: CASSLGGTEYGYTF. Filled out from reference TRBV7-9 and TRBJ1-2, the complete variable domain reads DTGVSQNPRHKITKRGQNVTFRCDPISEHNRLYWYRQTLGQGPEFLTYFQNEAQLEKSRLLSDRFSAERPKGSFSTLEIQRTEQGDSAMYLCASSLGGTEYGYTFGSGTRLTVV.

The rearrangement joins TRBV12-5 to TRBJ1-1; a weak D match, TRBD1 (6 bases). The CDR3 extends over 14 amino acids. V lost 0 bases and J 7 bases, leaving 12 bases between the germline ends. CDR1 is LGHNT, CDR2 FRNRAP, per germline. The CDR3 sequence is CASGLVGLGGEAFF. The CDR3 coding sequence is TGTGCTAGTGGTTTGGTAGGTCTAGGGGGTGAAGCTTTCTTT.

The chain joins TRBV27 to TRBJ1-5; 7 bases fit TRBD1. Germline V gene data show CDR1 as MNHEY and CDR2 as SMNVEV (reference sequence). This CDR3 is built from 14 residues. V gave up 8 bases and J gave up 3 bases; unmatched junction bases: 7. In nucleotides, the CDR3 is TGTGCCAGCGCTCCGGGACAGCTCAATCAGCCCCAGCATTTT. Protein: CASAPGQLNQPQHF.

This clonotype was seen at least ten times. The chain carries TRBV28 and TRBJ1-1, with D uncertain. Germline V CDR1 and CDR2: MDHEN, SYDVKM. The CDR3 loop spans 18 amino acids. The V end lost 1 base, the J end lost 0 bases, and 18 bases lay between the germline ends. The CDR3 bases are TGTGCCAGCAGTTTATTCGTTTTCCGCGTTGGGATGAACACTGAAGCTTTCTTT. It is translated as CASSLFVFRVGMNTEAFF.

This clonotype was counted ten times or more. The rearrangement uses TRBV30 and TRBJ1-5; D not certain. The V gene lost 0 bases and the J gene lost 4 bases, with 7 bases spanning the gap. There are 13 residues in the CDR3. Looked up from germline, CDR1 is GTSNPN and CDR2 is SVGIG (reference sequence). CDR3 in amino acids: CAWSVNSNQPQHF. The DNA of the CDR3 is TGTGCCTGGAGTGTAAACTCAAATCAGCCCCAGCATTTT.

Note on this clonotype: This may come from a read error, since a much larger clone is one base off. This chain links TRBV7-2 with TRBJ1-2, with unresolved D. The CDR3 totals 16 residues. CDR1 and CDR2 (germline): SGHTA, FQGNSA. The CDR3 region has the DNA TGTGTCAGCAGCTTAGCGCGCCAGAGTTCTAACTATGGCTACACCTTC. This codes for CVSSLARQSSNYGYTF.

Only a few counts were recorded for this clonotype. CDR3 DNA sequence: TGTGCCAGCATCGCCTTGGGGCCAGGGCCCTACAATGAGCAGTTCTTC. Protein sequence: CASIALGPGPYNEQFF. The rearrangement uses TRBV11-2 and TRBJ2-1, with D possibly TRBD1 on 5 matching bases. V was pared by 7 bases and J by 2 bases, with 18 bases between. Germline-derived CDR1 and CDR2 are SGHAT and FQNNGV. This CDR3 region has 16 residues. Variable domain in full (rest from reference TRBV11-2 and TRBJ2-1): EAGVAQSPRYKIIEKRQSVAFWCNPISGHATLYWYQQILGQGPKLLIQFQNNGVVDDSQLPKDRFSAERLKGVDSTLKIQPAKLEDSAVYLCASIALGPGPYNEQFFGPGTRLTVL.

Of note for this clonotype: At one of its ends the junction is not consistent with the germline gene, which may arise from a read error. This chain links TRBV6-1 with TRBJ1-2; TRBD1 agrees at 8 bases. This CDR3 contains 16 residues. Germline loops: CDR1 MNHNS, CDR2 SASEGT. The DNA for the CDR3 is TGTGCCAGCAGTGACCAGTCCGGGACAGGCGTCTATGGCCACACCTTC. It yields the protein CASSDQSGTGVYGHTF.

This clonotype was counted ten times or more. V gene TRBV12-3 or TRBV12-4 combines with J gene TRBJ2-1; TRBD1 agrees at 9 bases. The junction had 6 bases not matched to a gene; V was cut back by 4 bases and J by 5 bases. This CDR3 comprises 15 residues. CDR3 sequence reads: CASSWGQGGDNEQFF. The CDR3 coding sequence is TGTGCCAGCAGTTGGGGACAGGGAGGGGACAATGAGCAGTTCTTC.

This clonotype was seen ten or more times. The chain couples TRBV20-1 to TRBJ2-1, with 12 bases lining up with TRBD2. This CDR3 has 16 amino acids. CDR1 is DFQATT, CDR2 SNEGSKA, per germline (reference sequence). Trimming at V came to 3 bases and at J to 1 base, leaving 4 bases not matched to a gene. The chain's CDR3 is CSASRGTSGSYNEQFF. CDR3 nucleotides: TGCAGTGCTAGTCGGGGGACTAGCGGGTCCTACAATGAGCAGTTCTTC.

This sequence joins TRBV12-3 or TRBV12-4 and TRBJ1-5; D call uncertain. The CDR3 totals 15 residues. Deletions cut 6 bases from V and 4 bases from J, with 16 bases between. CDR3 sequence reads: CASSLDPAPNQPQHF. CDR3 nucleotides: TGTGCCAGCAGCTTGGATCCGGCCCCAAATCAGCCCCAGCATTTT.